This T cell receptor beta chain stems from a study of T cells after posttransplantation cyclophosphamide. Points from the study as a whole: After PTCy, TRB diversity resembled that of CNI/methotrexate controls. Tissue-infiltrating T cells from skin or gut overlapped little with blood T cells. Later blood repertoires were often dominated by clones from the donor CD8+ memory compartment.

On this clone itself: The antigen is unknown.

Cyclophosphamide on days +3 and +4 followed busulfan-fludarabine conditioning and a marrow graft. This table comes from immunoSEQ multiplex PCR, and its TCRdb copy is limited to in-frame clones, with some not included. The sample lists roughly 42,000 clones; roughly 87% were seen once. V gave up 7 bases and J gave up 0 bases; unmatched junction bases: 3. The CDR3 runs 15 residues. The V gene's germline CDR1 is MNHNS and CDR2 SASEGT. The clonotype originates from a male patient aged 55-69 years who received an allogeneic stem cell transplant from a related donor and was CMV-positive. Some T cells may arise from the graft donor. This material consisted of PBMCs, taken about 62 days after allogeneic stem cell transplant with posttransplant cyclophosphamide. The J gene is TRBJ2-3, the V gene TRBV6-1; 11 nucleotides agree with TRBD2. The CDR3 loop reads CASTLAGGSTDTQYF. The DNA for the CDR3 is TGTGCCAGCACCCTAGCGGGGGGAAGCACAGATACGCAGTATTTT.